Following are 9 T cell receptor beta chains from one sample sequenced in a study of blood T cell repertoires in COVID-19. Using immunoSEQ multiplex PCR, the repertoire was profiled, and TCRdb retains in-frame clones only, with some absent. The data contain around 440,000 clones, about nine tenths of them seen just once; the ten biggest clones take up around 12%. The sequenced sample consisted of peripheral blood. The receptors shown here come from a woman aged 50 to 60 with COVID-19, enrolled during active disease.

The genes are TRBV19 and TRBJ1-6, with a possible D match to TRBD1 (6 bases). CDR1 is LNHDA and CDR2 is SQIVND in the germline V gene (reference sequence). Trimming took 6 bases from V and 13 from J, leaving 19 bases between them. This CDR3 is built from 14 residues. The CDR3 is CASRATGHGVPLHF. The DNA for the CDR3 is TGTGCCAGTAGGGCGACGGGACACGGCGTTCCCCTCCACTTT. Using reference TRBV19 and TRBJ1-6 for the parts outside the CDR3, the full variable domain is DGGITQSPKYLFRKEGQNVTLSCEQNLNHDAMYWYRQDPGQGLRLIYYSQIVNDFQKGDIAEGYSVSREKKESFPLTVTSAQKNPTAFYLCASRATGHGVPLHFGNGTRLTVT.

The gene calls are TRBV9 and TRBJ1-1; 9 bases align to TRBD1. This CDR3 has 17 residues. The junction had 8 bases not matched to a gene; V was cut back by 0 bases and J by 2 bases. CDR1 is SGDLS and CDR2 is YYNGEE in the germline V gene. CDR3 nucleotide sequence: TGTGCCAGCAGCGTAGGCGGCTGGGACAGGGTTAACACTGAAGCTTTCTTT. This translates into CASSVGGWDRVNTEAFF.

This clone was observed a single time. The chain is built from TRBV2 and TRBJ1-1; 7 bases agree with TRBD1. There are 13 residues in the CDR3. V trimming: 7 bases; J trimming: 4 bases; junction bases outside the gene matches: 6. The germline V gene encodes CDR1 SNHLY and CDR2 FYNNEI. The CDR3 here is CASNWDSLTEAFF. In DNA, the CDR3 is TGTGCCAGCAACTGGGACAGTCTCACTGAAGCTTTCTTT.

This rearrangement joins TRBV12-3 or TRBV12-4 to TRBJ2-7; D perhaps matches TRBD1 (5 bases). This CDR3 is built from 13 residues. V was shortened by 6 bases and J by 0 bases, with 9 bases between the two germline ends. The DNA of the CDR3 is TGTGCCAGCAGGGGGCCTAGCTCCTACGAGCAGTACTTC. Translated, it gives CASRGPSSYEQYF.

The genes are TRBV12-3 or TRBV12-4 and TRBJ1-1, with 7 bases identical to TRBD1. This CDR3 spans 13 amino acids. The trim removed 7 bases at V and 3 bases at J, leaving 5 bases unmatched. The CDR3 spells CASTTGWDTEAFF. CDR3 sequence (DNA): TGTGCCAGCACGACAGGGTGGGACACTGAAGCTTTCTTT.

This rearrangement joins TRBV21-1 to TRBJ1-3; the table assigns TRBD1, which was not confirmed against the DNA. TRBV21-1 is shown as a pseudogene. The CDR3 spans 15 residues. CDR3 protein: CASSKRGSYGNTIYF. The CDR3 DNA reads TGTGCCAGCAGCAAAAGGGGCAGCTATGGAAACACCATATATTTT.

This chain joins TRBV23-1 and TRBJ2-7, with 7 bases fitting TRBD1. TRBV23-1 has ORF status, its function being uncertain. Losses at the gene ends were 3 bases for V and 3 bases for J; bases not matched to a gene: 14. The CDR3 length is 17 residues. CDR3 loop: CASSHYRGGLPGYEQYF. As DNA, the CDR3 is TGCGCCAGCAGTCACTACAGGGGTGGCCTGCCTGGCTACGAGCAGTACTTC.

CDR3 in amino acids: CASSVTGGNGYTF. The CDR3 DNA follows: TGTGCCAGCAGTGTGACAGGGGGGAATGGCTACACCTTC. The chain combines TRBV28 with TRBJ1-2; 9 bases line up with TRBD1. The CDR3 consists of 13 residues. Germline CDR1 is MDHEN and CDR2 is SYDVKM. The V gene end was trimmed by 5 bases and the J gene end by 6 bases; junction bases not matched to a gene: 4.

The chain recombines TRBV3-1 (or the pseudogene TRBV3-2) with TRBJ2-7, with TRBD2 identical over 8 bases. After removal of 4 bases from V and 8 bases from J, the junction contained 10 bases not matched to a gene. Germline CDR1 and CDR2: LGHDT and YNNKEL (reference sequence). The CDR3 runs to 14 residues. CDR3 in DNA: TGTGCCAGCAGCCCCCAGCGGGGGCAGATCAAGCAGTACTTC. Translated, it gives CASSPQRGQIKQYF.